This TCR beta chain was sequenced in a study of T cell clusters in autoimmune cytopenias. Overall study results and limits: TRB repertoire shifts in secondary cytopenia and chronic lymphocytic leukemia mostly reflected lymphoma, not autoimmunity. Healthy donors had roughly 3.2-fold more exclusive TRB clusters than active autoimmune hepatitis patients.

Multiplex touch-down PCR amplified TRB using TRB-A and TRB-B pools in one tube. From the multiplex PCR reads, TCRdb lists one entry per CDR3 protein and no DNA. Its table lists about 6,000 distinct CDR3 sequences. This CDR3 is 12 amino acids long. The germline V gene encodes CDR1 SGHNT and CDR2 YYREEE (reference sequence). TRB amplification used 250 ng of peripheral blood genomic DNA. This clonotype is identified as medium-sized from frequency. Its antigen is as yet unknown. The source is a human donor with an autoimmune cytopenia or autoimmune hepatitis (not recorded which). What was sequenced was peripheral blood. The rearrangement uses TRBV5-4 and TRBJ2-3; the TRBD1 assignment by TCRdb is unverifiable without DNA. The CDR3 sequence: CASSFLDRMQYF.